This T cell receptor beta chain appears in the sequencing data of a study of cytomegalovirus exposure and HLA in healthy donors. PCR involved 60 Vbeta and 13 Jbeta primers. TCRdb's table, derived via immunoSEQ multiplex PCR, lists solely in-frame clones and lacks some. This repertoire shows about 140,000 clones, more than 75% found once; its top ten account for 2% to 3%. The table lists this clone with a count of one. Trimming at V came to 3 bases and at J to 1 base, leaving 11 bases not matched to a gene. The CDR3 is 17 amino acids. Germline CDR1 and CDR2: MNHEY and SMNVEV (reference sequence). The chain has TRBV27 and TRBJ2-5; 7 positions match TRBD2. Sample: PBMCs. The sequence was collected from a middle-aged man in good health and CMV-seronegative. CDR3: CASSFRLGSGLQETQYF. Here the CDR3 DNA reads TGTGCCAGCAGTTTCCGCCTCGGTAGCGGGCTCCAAGAGACCCAGTACTTC.